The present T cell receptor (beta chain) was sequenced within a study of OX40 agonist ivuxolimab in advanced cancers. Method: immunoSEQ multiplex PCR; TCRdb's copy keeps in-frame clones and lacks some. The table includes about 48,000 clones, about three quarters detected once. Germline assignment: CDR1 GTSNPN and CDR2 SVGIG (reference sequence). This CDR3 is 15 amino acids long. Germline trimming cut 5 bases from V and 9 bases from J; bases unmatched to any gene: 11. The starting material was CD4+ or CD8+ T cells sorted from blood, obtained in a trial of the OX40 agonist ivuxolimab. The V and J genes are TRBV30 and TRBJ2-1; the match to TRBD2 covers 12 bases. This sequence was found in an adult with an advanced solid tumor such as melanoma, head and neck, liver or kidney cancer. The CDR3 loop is CAWDRTSGMSIEQFF. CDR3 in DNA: TGTGCCTGGGATAGGACTAGCGGGATGAGTATTGAGCAGTTCTTC.